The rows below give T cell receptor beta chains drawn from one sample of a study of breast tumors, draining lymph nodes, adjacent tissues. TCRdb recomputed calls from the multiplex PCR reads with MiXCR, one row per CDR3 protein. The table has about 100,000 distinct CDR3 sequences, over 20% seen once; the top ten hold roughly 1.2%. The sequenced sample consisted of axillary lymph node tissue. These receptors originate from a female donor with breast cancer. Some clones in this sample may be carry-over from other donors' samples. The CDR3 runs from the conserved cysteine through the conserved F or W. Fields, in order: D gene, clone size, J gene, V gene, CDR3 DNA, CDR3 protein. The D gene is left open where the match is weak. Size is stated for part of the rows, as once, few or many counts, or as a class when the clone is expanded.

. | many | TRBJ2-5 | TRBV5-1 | TGCGCCAGCAGCTTGGGAGGGGCTAGCGAGCAAGAGACCCAGTACTTC | CASSLGGASEQETQYF
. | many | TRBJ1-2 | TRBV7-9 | TGTGCCAGCAGCTTAGCCTCAGGGAATGGCTACACCTTC | CASSLASGNGYTF
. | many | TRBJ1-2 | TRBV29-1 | TGCAGCGTAGCGGGGGCTTATGGCTACACCTTC | CSVAGAYGYTF
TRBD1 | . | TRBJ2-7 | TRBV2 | TGTGCCAGCTGTCCCCCCGCCGGGACAGGGAGGTACGAGCAGTACTTC | CASCPPAGTGRYEQYF
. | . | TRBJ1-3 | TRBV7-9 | TGTGCCAGCAGTCTCGACGGTAGCCCTGGAAACACCATATATTTT | CASSLDGSPGNTIYF
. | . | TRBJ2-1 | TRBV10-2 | TGCGCCAGCAGTGAGCCGGGACGGAATGGTGAGCAGTTCTTC | CASSEPGRNGEQFF
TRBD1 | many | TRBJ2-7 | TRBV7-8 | TGTGCCAGCAGCTTAGCCCACTTGACAGGGAGCTCCTACGAGCAGTACTTC | CASSLAHLTGSSYEQYF
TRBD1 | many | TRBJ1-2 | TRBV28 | TGTGCCAGCAGTTTGGGGACAGGGGGCAGGAACTATGGCTACACCTTC | CASSLGTGGRNYGYTF
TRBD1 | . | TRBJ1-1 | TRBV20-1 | TGCAGTGCTAAGGGGGCTGACACTGAAGCTTTCTTT | CSAKGADTEAFF
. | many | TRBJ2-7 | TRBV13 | TGTGCCAGCAGCTCGGACAGCTCCTACGAGCAGTACTTC | CASSSDSSYEQYF
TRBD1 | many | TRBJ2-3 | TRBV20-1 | TGCAGTGCTCGCCCGGGACAGGGGGGCACAGATACGCAGTATTTT | CSARPGQGGTDTQYF
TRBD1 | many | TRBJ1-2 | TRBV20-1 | TGCAGTGCTGCTTCATACAGGGGACTCTATGGCTACACCTTC | CSAASYRGLYGYTF
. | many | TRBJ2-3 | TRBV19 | TGTGCCAGTAGTCCCGAGGGACTTCGGGGCACGCAGTATTTT | CASSPEGLRGTQYF
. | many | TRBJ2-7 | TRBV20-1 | TGCAGTGCTAGAGATTTCCGTCGGATCTCCTACGAGCAGTACTTC | CSARDFRRISYEQYF
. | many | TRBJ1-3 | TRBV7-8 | TGTGCCAGCAGCTTAGGGTTCGGGGGAGGTAACACCATATATTTT | CASSLGFGGGNTIYF
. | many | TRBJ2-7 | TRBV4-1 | TGCGCCAGCAGCCAAGATGAGTTCTCCTACGAGCAGTACTTC | CASSQDEFSYEQYF
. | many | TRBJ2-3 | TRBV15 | TGTGCCACCAGTTTAGGGGCCCACATCACAGATACGCAGTATTTT | CATSLGAHITDTQYF
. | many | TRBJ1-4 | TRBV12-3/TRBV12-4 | TGTGCCAGCGCATTTGGCGACAGTAACGAAAAACTGTTTTTT | CASAFGDSNEKLFF
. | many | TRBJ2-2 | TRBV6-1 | TGTGCCAGCACCTACGACAGGCCGAACACCGGGGAGCTGTTTTTT | CASTYDRPNTGELFF
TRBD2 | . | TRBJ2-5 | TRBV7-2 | TGTGCCAGCAGCTTGAGAGCGCGGGGGGAGACCCAGTACTTC | CASSLRARGETQYF
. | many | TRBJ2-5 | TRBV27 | TGTGCCAGCAGTTTCCAGGGTTTTGCAGAGACCCAGTACTTC | CASSFQGFAETQYF
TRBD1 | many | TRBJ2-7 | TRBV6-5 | TGTGCCAGCAGGAGGGGACAGTTAAATCCCTACGAGCAGTACTTC | CASRRGQLNPYEQYF
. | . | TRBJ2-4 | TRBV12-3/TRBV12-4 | TGTGCCAGCAGTCAGACAGCAGGGAGCAAAAACATTCAGTACTTC | CASSQTAGSKNIQYF
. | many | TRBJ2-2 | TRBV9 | TGTGCCAGCAGCGTAGGAACGGGCGGGGAGCTGTTTTTT | CASSVGTGGELFF
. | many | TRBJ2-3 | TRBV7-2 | TGTGCCAGCAGCTTGCAGGGCCCAGATACGCAGTATTTT | CASSLQGPDTQYF
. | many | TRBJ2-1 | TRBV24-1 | TGTGCCACCAGTGATTCGTACAATGAGCAGTTCTTC | CATSDSYNEQFF
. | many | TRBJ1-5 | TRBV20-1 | TGCAGTGCTAGAGCCTCTCGGACGGTTCTGGGCAATCAGCCCCAGCATTTT | CSARASRTVLGNQPQHF
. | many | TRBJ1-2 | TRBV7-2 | TGTGCCAGCAGCTTAATGGTATATGGCTACACCTTC | CASSLMVYGYTF
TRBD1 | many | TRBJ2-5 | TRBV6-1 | TGTGCCAGCCAGACAGGGGGTGCAGAGACCCAGTACTTC | CASQTGGAETQYF
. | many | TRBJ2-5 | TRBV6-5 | TGTGCCAGCAGTTACTGGGGCATCCAAGAGACCCAGTACTTC | CASSYWGIQETQYF
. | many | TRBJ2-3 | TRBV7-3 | TGTGCCAGCAGTGCTATTCCAGCAGATACGCAGTATTTT | CASSAIPADTQYF
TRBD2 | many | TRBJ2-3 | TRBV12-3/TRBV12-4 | TGTGCCAGCATGTTACTAGCGGGTCCTTCTTTT | CASMLLAGPSF
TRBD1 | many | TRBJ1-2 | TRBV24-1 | TGTGCCACCAGTGATTATCCGACAGGGGGCCTGGGCTACACCTTC | CATSDYPTGGLGYTF
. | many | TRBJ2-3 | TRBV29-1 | TGCAGCGTTGAGAGGGGGACGGGAGGAGTGGCGCAGTATTTT | CSVERGTGGVAQYF
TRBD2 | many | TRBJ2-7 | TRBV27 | TGTGCCAGCAGTTTAGCTAGCGGGGGTTACGAGCAGTACTTC | CASSLASGGYEQYF
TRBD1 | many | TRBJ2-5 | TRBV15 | TGTGCCACCAGCAGAGATTGGGGACAGGGAGAGACCCAGTACTTC | CATSRDWGQGETQYF
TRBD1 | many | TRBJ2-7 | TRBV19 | TGTGCCAGTAGTGCTCGACAGGGGAGCTACGAGCAGTACTTC | CASSARQGSYEQYF